The rows below give T cell receptor beta chains drawn from one sample of a study of naive and memory T cell subsets. TCRdb reprocessed the 5' RACE reads with MiXCR, giving one entry per CDR3 protein. Of roughly 48,000 distinct CDR3 sequences listed, about 4.8% are singletons. The source is a female donor in good health. Both conserved end residues are part of each CDR3. A D gene is named only where the DNA matches it firmly. Size is stated for part of the rows, as once, few or many counts, or as a class when the clone is expanded.

v_call	clone_size	j_call	d_call	cdr3_aa	cdr3_nt
TRBV7-8	few	TRBJ2-2	TRBD1	CASSGQGAPGELFF	TGTGCCAGCAGCGGACAGGGGGCCCCCGGGGAGCTGTTTTTT
TRBV7-9	.	TRBJ2-6	TRBD1	CASSLGGQGISGANVLTF	TGTGCCAGCAGCTTAGGGGGACAGGGGATCTCTGGGGCCAACGTCCTGACTTTC
TRBV27	few	TRBJ1-5	TRBD1	CASSPFPTGVGNQPQHF	TGTGCCAGCAGTCCGTTCCCAACAGGGGTTGGGAATCAGCCCCAGCATTTT
TRBV7-2	many	TRBJ2-5	.	CASSLSGFQETQYF	TGTGCCAGCAGCTTAAGCGGGTTCCAAGAGACCCAGTACTTC
TRBV29-1	many	TRBJ1-2	.	CSVGAGAGYTF	TGCAGTGTTGGGGCCGGGGCTGGCTACACCTTC
TRBV28	many	TRBJ2-2	.	CASSFQRNGELFF	TGTGCCAGCAGTTTTCAGAGGAACGGGGAGCTGTTTTTT
TRBV4-2	many	TRBJ2-7	TRBD2	CASSPSGNEQYF	TGTGCCAGCAGCCCCAGCGGGAACGAGCAGTACTTC
TRBV27	many	TRBJ2-2	.	CASTPAGAPNTGELFF	TGTGCCAGCACTCCTGCGGGGGCCCCGAACACCGGGGAGCTGTTTTTT
TRBV10-2	many	TRBJ2-1	.	CASRRDLYNEQFF	TGCGCCAGTCGGAGGGACCTCTACAATGAGCAGTTCTTC
TRBV7-8	many	TRBJ2-7	.	CAGGSGVGFYEQYF	TGTGCCGGTGGCTCAGGGGTCGGCTTCTACGAGCAGTACTTC
TRBV28	few	TRBJ2-6	.	CASSSGANVLTF	TGTGCCAGCAGCTCTGGGGCCAACGTCCTGACTTTC
TRBV11-2	many	TRBJ1-1	.	CASSFGVLTEAFF	TGTGCCAGCAGCTTCGGGGTCTTGACTGAAGCTTTCTTT
TRBV6-1	few	TRBJ1-3	TRBD1	CASSEAPGGGNTIYF	TGTGCCAGCAGTGAAGCCCCAGGGGGGGGAAACACCATATATTTT
TRBV9	many	TRBJ2-7	.	CASTPEQGYLYEQYF	TGTGCCAGCACCCCCGAACAGGGCTACCTCTACGAGCAGTACTTC
TRBV7-9	many	TRBJ1-2	.	CASSLFAGDGYTF	TGTGCCAGCAGCTTATTTGCAGGAGATGGCTACACCTTC
TRBV28	few	TRBJ2-5	.	CASSWRGATETQYF	TGTGCCAGCAGTTGGAGGGGGGCGACTGAGACCCAGTACTTC
TRBV9	many	TRBJ2-7	TRBD1	CASSSGTGAYEQYF	TGTGCCAGCAGCTCTGGGACAGGGGCCTACGAGCAGTACTTC
TRBV7-6	few	TRBJ2-7	TRBD2	CASSLGGLAYEQYF	TGTGCCAGCAGCTTAGGCGGACTAGCCTACGAGCAGTACTTC
TRBV7-9	many	TRBJ1-4	TRBD1	CASSSYSATKTGTNEKLFF	TGTGCCAGCAGCTCCTATTCCGCCACTAAGACAGGGACTAATGAAAAACTGTTTTTT
TRBV6-2/TRBV6-3	many	TRBJ2-1	.	CASNNRPGEIYNEQFF	TGTGCCAGCAATAACCGACCGGGAGAGATTTACAATGAGCAGTTCTTC
TRBV29-1	few	TRBJ2-3	.	CSVDGMTTDTQYF	TGCAGCGTTGACGGGATGACGACAGATACGCAGTATTTT
TRBV18	many	TRBJ2-5	.	CASSPRGQETQYF	TGTGCCAGCTCACCAAGGGGCCAAGAGACCCAGTACTTC
TRBV5-1	many	TRBJ2-3	.	CASSPRTDTDTQYF	TGCGCCAGCAGCCCCAGGACAGACACAGATACGCAGTATTTT
TRBV20-1	many	TRBJ1-3	.	CSARAKGQNSGNTIYF	TGCAGTGCTAGAGCAAAAGGACAGAACTCTGGAAACACCATATATTTT
TRBV12-3/TRBV12-4	many	TRBJ1-4	.	CASSSRNEKLFF	TGTGCCAGCAGTTCTCGCAATGAAAAACTGTTTTTT
TRBV19	many	TRBJ2-1	TRBD2	CASSMPSGSTYNEQFF	TGTGCCAGTAGTATGCCTAGCGGGAGTACCTACAATGAGCAGTTCTTC